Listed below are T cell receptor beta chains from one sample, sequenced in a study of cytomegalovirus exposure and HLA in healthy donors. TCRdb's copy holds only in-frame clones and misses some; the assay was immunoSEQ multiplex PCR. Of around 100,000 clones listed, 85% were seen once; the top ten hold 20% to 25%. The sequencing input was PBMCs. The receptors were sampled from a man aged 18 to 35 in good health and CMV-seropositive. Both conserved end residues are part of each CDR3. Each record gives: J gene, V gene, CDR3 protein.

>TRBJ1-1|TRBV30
CAWSGGTGEDTEAFF
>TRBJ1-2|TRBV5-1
CASSLPGAPNYGYTF
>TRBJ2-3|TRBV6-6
CASSTLGGGRTDTQYF
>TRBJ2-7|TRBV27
CASSLSRAYEQYF
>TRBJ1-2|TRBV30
CAWSWDRGYGYTF
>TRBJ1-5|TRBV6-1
CASSENGLNQPQHF
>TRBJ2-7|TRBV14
CASSHAQGGHEQYF
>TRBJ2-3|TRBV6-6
CASSPGDRRYTQYF
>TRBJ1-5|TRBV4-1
CASSQALTRVDQPQHF
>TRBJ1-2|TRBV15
CATSKEPSYNYGYTF
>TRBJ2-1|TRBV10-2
CASSGSGRWNEQFF
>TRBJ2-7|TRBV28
CASSNPRPIWDKTYEQYF
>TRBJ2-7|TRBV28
CAIRGYSYEQYF
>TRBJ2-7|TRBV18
CASSRASSGSRYEQYF
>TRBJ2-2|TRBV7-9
CASSPQRGTSSGELFF
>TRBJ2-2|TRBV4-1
CASSQKDGSIVDGELFF
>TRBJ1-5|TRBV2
CASNRESNQPQHF
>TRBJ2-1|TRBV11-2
CADRKPGGLNEQFF
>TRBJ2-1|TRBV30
CAWSQPSGSTNEQFF
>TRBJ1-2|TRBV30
CAWTTVLDYGYTF
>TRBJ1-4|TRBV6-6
CASSYSRQLNEKLFF
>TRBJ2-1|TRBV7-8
CASSFGLAGGAVNEQFF